The clone carrying this T cell receptor beta chain was recorded at least ten times. A much larger clone differs from this one at a single base, so this may be a read error. This specimen belongs to a study of T cell repertoires in cytomegalovirus infection. As for the study in general: The public TCR beta signatures pointed to both CMV infection and matching HLA type.

Per germline, CDR1 SGHNT and CDR2 YENEEA. The V end lost 0 bases, the J end lost 1 base, and 3 bases lay between the germline ends. The CDR3 extends over 13 amino acids. A single record per CDR3 protein comes from TCRdb applying MiXCR to the reads. Among approximately 250,000 distinct CDR3 sequences listed, around 12% were seen once. The J gene is TRBJ2-5, the V gene TRBV11-3; D is uncertain. This sequence was found in a human donor in good health (CMV status not recorded). Some clones in this sample may be carry-over from other donors' samples. Sample: PBMCs. CDR3 nucleotide sequence: TGTGCCAGCAGCTTAGATCTCCAAGAGACCCAGTACTTC. Residues: CASSLDLQETQYF.